Sequencing of this TCR beta chain was carried out in a study of blood T cell repertoires in COVID-19. Study details: Acute and convalescent COVID-19 samples came from the United States, Italy and Spain. Nucleic acid was either cDNA or gDNA, and it came from T cells, B-cell-depleted T cells, or PBMCs.

Assay used: immunoSEQ multiplex PCR; TCRdb lists only in-frame clones, some missing. The sample contains a few hundred thousand clones, around 82% of which appear only once. The source of this sequence is a person between 65 and 79 years old with COVID-19, enrolled during active disease. Sequenced input: peripheral blood.

The CDR3 DNA reads TGTGCCAGCAGCCGCTGGGGGCGTGAGTCACCCCTCCACTTT. This gives the protein CASSRWGRESPLHF. The chain recombines TRBV5-6 with TRBJ1-6, with D tentatively TRBD1 (6 bases). V lost 4 bases to trimming and J lost 10 bases, with 15 bases between them. This CDR3 has 14 amino acids. CDR1 and CDR2 (germline): SGHDT, YYEEEE.